This T cell receptor beta chain is from a study of T cell responses to AZD1222 COVID-19 vaccine. Study results and caveats: Unmutated variant regions reportedly attract nearly half of all spike-specific TCRs. There were repertoire samples only from the period after the peak T cell response. AZD1222 recipients seropositive at baseline numbered only 5 or 6. Across spike, vaccine-associated CD4 TCRs were found, dominant at 160-218 and 743-854.

Turning to this clone: Its antigen is not known.

The repertoire was sequenced with immunoSEQ multiplex PCR; TCRdb's copy has only in-frame clones and lacks some. The table records about 100,000 clones, about 90% of them present only once. Specimen: peripheral blood, collected on day 0 of MenACWY control vaccination. This receptor was taken from an adult in good health.

Here the CDR3 DNA reads TGCGCCAGCAGCCCAGGGGGAGGCTTTGAAGCTTTCTTT. It yields the protein CASSPGGGFEAFF. The chain carries TRBV4-1 and TRBJ1-1; 7 positions match TRBD1. V shed 4 bases and J 7 bases; nucleotides not matched to a gene: 6. From germline, CDR1 is MGHRA and CDR2 YSYEKL. The CDR3 has 13 amino acids.